The 23 T cell receptor beta chains given below trace back to one sample, sequenced in a study of radiotherapy plus CTLA-4 blockade in lung cancer. Measured with immunoSEQ multiplex PCR; TCRdb has only the in-frame clones, and not every one. There are roughly 54,000 clones in the sample; roughly three quarters occur only once, and roughly 3.2% lies in the top ten. The sequences come from peripheral blood, collected from a patient treated with radiotherapy plus ipilimumab. Receptors were obtained from a human donor with non-small cell lung cancer who had a partial response to radiotherapy plus ipilimumab.

This clone was counted only a few times. The chain is built from TRBV5-4 and TRBJ2-1, with 8 bases identical to TRBD2. Per germline, CDR1 SGHNT and CDR2 YYREEE (reference sequence). The CDR3 runs 14 residues. Losses at the gene ends were 5 bases for V and 4 bases for J; bases not matched to a gene: 5. CDR3 DNA sequence: TGTGCCAGCAGTCAGGGACTAGATTACAATGAGCAGTTCTTC. It codes for CASSQGLDYNEQFF.

Written as DNA, the CDR3 is TGTGCCAGCAGCTTAGAGCTGGAGGGCTACACCTTC. Amino acids: CASSLELEGYTF. The chain is built from TRBV7-9 and TRBJ1-2, with D unclear. The CDR3 has 12 residues. The V gene lost 1 base and the J gene lost 8 bases, with 8 bases spanning the gap. The germline CDR1 and CDR2 sequences are SEHNR and FQNEAQ (reference sequence).

The chain combines TRBV28 with TRBJ1-1, with no clear D. Germline loops: CDR1 MDHEN, CDR2 SYDVKM. The CDR3 runs to 8 residues. The CDR3 sequence: CVSGEAFF. Here the CDR3 DNA reads TGTGTGTCAGGTGAAGCTTTCTTT.

The chain has TRBV5-4 and TRBJ2-1; 7 bases align to TRBD1. The CDR3 contains 17 residues. V shed 2 bases, J shed 0 bases, and the junction held 8 bases outside the gene matches. Germline lookup yields CDR1 SGHNT and CDR2 YYREEE (reference sequence). The CDR3 is CASSFFGTASSYNEQFF. The CDR3 DNA reads TGTGCCAGCAGCTTTTTTGGGACAGCAAGCTCCTACAATGAGCAGTTCTTC. Full variable domain (remainder filled in from reference TRBV5-4 and TRBJ2-1): ETGVTQSPTHLIKTRGQQVTLRCSSQSGHNTVSWYQQALGQGPQFIFQYYREEENGRGNFPPRFSGLQFPNYSSELNVNALELDDSALYLCASSFFGTASSYNEQFFGPGTRLTVL.

This chain connects TRBV6-5 to TRBJ1-3, with a possible D match to TRBD1 (6 bases). Germline loops: CDR1 MNHEY, CDR2 SVGAGI. The CDR3 spans 15 residues. Trimming removed 6 bases from V and 0 bases from J, with 12 bases in between. For the CDR3, the DNA is TGTGCCAGCAGAAGGACAGAACTCTCTGGAAACACCATATATTTT. Amino acids: CASRRTELSGNTIYF.

The chain has TRBV4-1 and TRBJ2-7, with 8 bases fitting TRBD1. The CDR3 has 19 residues. Germline trimming cut 2 bases from V and 2 bases from J; bases unmatched to any gene: 17. Per the germline V gene, CDR1 is MGHRA and CDR2 is YSYEKL. CDR3 in DNA: TGCGCCAGCAGCCAATCAAATTCCGCAGGGGGCTTAGCCCCCTACGAGCAGTACTTC. It specifies CASSQSNSAGGLAPYEQYF.

The chain recombines TRBV5-1 with TRBJ2-3; 12 nucleotides line up with TRBD2. The CDR3 covers 20 residues. V was clipped by 0 bases and J by 3 bases; unmatched bases: 14. Germline V gene sequence: CDR1 SGHRS, CDR2 YFSETQ. CDR3 sequence reads: CASSLGILAGGPFRTDTQYF. CDR3 nucleotides: TGCGCCAGCAGCTTGGGGATCCTAGCGGGGGGGCCTTTCCGGACAGATACGCAGTATTTT.

The V gene is TRBV19, the J gene TRBJ1-1, with 10 bases that match TRBD1. V was clipped by 6 bases and J by 3 bases; unmatched bases: 19. This CDR3 spans 19 amino acids. Germline values: CDR1 LNHDA, CDR2 SQIVND (reference sequence). The CDR3 loop reads CASRTTSDRGFGSDTEAFF. The CDR3 coding sequence is TGTGCCAGTAGAACAACGTCGGACAGGGGGTTCGGAAGCGACACTGAAGCTTTCTTT.

The chain combines TRBV27 with TRBJ2-5; a possible D gene is TRBD2 (6 bases). Between the trimmed V and J ends, which lost 3 bases and 2 bases, there was a span of 13 bases. The CDR3 spans 15 residues. From germline, CDR1 is MNHEY and CDR2 SMNVEV (reference sequence). The CDR3 coding sequence is TGTGCCAGCAGTTTGGGTGGGGGGAGTCAAGAGACCCAGTACTTC. Translation gives CASSLGGGSQETQYF.

V gene TRBV20-1 combines with J gene TRBJ2-1; D unresolved. Germline lookup yields CDR1 DFQATT and CDR2 SNEGSKA (reference sequence). V lost 2 bases, J lost 6 bases, and 5 bases lay in between. The CDR3 extends over 11 amino acids. The CDR3 here is CSARIFNEQFF. The CDR3 DNA reads as TGCAGTGCTAGAATCTTCAATGAGCAGTTCTTC.

The chain employs TRBV30 and TRBJ2-5, with a possible D match to TRBD2 (6 bases). The CDR3 loop spans 12 amino acids. Trimming took off 4 bases at V and 5 bases at J, with 11 bases between the two ends. Germline V gene lookup returns CDR1 GTSNPN and CDR2 SVGIG (reference sequence). CDR3 DNA sequence: TGTGCCTGGACTCTAGCGAGCGAGACCCAGTACTTC. The encoded protein is CAWTLASETQYF.

The chain recombines TRBV6-5 with TRBJ1-4; 9 nucleotides align to TRBD1. The V and J ends lost 4 bases and 6 bases, in that order; junction bases with no gene match: 6. CDR3 size: 15 residues. CDR1 and CDR2 from the germline V gene are MNHEY and SVGAGI. In DNA form, the CDR3 reads TGTGCCAGCAGTTCCTACAGGGGGCGCGATGAAAAACTGTTTTTT. Translated: CASSSYRGRDEKLFF.

This chain's CDR3 is CASSEPDRGHEQYF. For the CDR3, the DNA is TGTGCCAGCAGTGAGCCCGACAGGGGCCACGAGCAGTACTTC. The chain recombines TRBV6-1 with TRBJ2-7; 8 nucleotides agree with TRBD1. The CDR3 covers 14 residues. Germline V gives CDR1 MNHNS, CDR2 SASEGT. Trimming cost V 3 bases and J 5 bases; bases outside gene matches: 6.

This clone was seen only a few times. This chain links TRBV7-3 with TRBJ2-3; 7 nucleotides align to TRBD1. In germline, CDR1 is SGHTA, CDR2 FQGTGA. J was trimmed by 4 bases and V by 3 bases; bases with no gene match: 7. The CDR3 covers 15 residues. The CDR3 DNA reads as TGTGCCAGCAGCTTTGGACAGGTTCAATCAGATACGCAGTATTTT. Translated, it gives CASSFGQVQSDTQYF.

This clone has only a few counts. The chain links TRBV18 to TRBJ2-1; TRBD1 matches 7 bases. The CDR3 covers 16 residues. CDR1 is KGHSH and CDR2 is LQKENI in the germline V gene. V lost 3 bases, J lost 0 bases, and 5 bases stayed unmatched. The CDR3 loop reads CASSPLGQSSYNEQFF. In DNA form, the CDR3 reads TGTGCCAGCTCACCCCTGGGACAGAGCTCCTACAATGAGCAGTTCTTC. The entire variable domain, with the rest obtained from reference TRBV18 and TRBJ2-1, is as follows: NAGVMQNPRHLVRRRGQEARLRCSPMKGHSHVYWYRQLPEEGLKFMVYLQKENIIDESGMPKERFSAEFPKEGPSILRIQQVVRGDSAAYFCASSPLGQSSYNEQFFGPGTRLTVL.

The chain employs TRBV7-9 and TRBJ2-7, with 12 positions matching TRBD2. The CDR3 has 17 amino acids. V lost 1 base and J lost 5; bases outside the gene matches: 9. Germline CDR1 SEHNR, CDR2 FQNEAQ (reference sequence). This CDR3 is CASSLVGLAGRWHEQYF. CDR3 DNA sequence: TGTGCCAGCAGCTTAGTGGGACTAGCGGGCAGGTGGCACGAGCAGTACTTC.

This clone was seen once. This chain links TRBV9 with TRBJ2-5; tentatively, D is TRBD2 (6 bases). The V end was cut by 3 bases, the J end by 0 bases, with 15 bases between. The germline V gene encodes CDR1 SGDLS and CDR2 YYNGEE. The length of the CDR3 is 16 residues. The CDR3 DNA is TGTGCCAGCAGCGCCCCAGGGAGGTCCCACCAAGAGACCCAGTACTTC. Amino acid sequence: CASSAPGRSHQETQYF.

Only one count was recorded for this clone. The V call is TRBV30, the J call TRBJ2-5, with 9 bases fitting TRBD2. Germline V gene lookup returns CDR1 GTSNPN and CDR2 SVGIG (reference sequence). The CDR3 covers 14 residues. V was pared by 0 bases and J by 5 bases, with 4 bases of the junction left unmatched. In nucleotides, the CDR3 is TGTGCCTGGAGTGTACCTAGCGGGGCGGAGACCCAGTACTTC. Encoded protein: CAWSVPSGAETQYF.

This clone was counted between two and nine times. This chain joins TRBV7-9 and TRBJ2-7; D unresolved. CDR3 length: 12 amino acids. V was trimmed by 3 bases and J by 5 bases, leaving 8 bases between them. Per the germline V gene, CDR1 is SEHNR and CDR2 is FQNEAQ (reference sequence). The CDR3 is CASSLAGDEQYF. CDR3 nucleotide sequence: TGTGCCAGCAGCTTGGCAGGCGACGAGCAGTACTTC. Supplemented by reference TRBV7-9 and TRBJ2-7, the full variable domain reads DTGVSQNPRHKITKRGQNVTFRCDPISEHNRLYWYRQTLGQGPEFLTYFQNEAQLEKSRLLSDRFSAERPKGSFSTLEIQRTEQGDSAMYLCASSLAGDEQYFGPGTRLTVT.

The V gene is TRBV11-1, the J gene TRBJ2-1; 12 bases line up with TRBD2. V shed 5 bases and J 0 bases; nucleotides not matched to a gene: 8. The germline CDR1 and CDR2 sequences are SGHAT and FQDESV (reference sequence). The CDR3 runs to 18 residues. The CDR3, as DNA: TGTGCCAGCAGCCACGGACTAGCGGGGCTCTACTCCTACAATGAGCAGTTCTTC. Translating gives CASSHGLAGLYSYNEQFF.

The rearrangement joins TRBV7-9 to TRBJ1-1, with no clear D. This CDR3 contains 15 residues. CDR1 and CDR2 (germline): SEHNR, FQNEAQ (reference sequence). V was cut by 5 bases and J by 3 bases, with 16 bases left in between. The DNA for the CDR3 is TGTGCCAGCAGCCCAGGAGGGAATAGAGACACTGAAGCTTTCTTT. This codes for CASSPGGNRDTEAFF.

The CDR3 DNA reads TGTGCCAGCAGCCAAGGGACTAGCGACCAAGAGACCCAGTACTTC. Translating gives CASSQGTSDQETQYF. This chain uses TRBV4-2 with TRBJ2-5, with TRBD2 matching over 9 bases. Losses at the gene ends were 1 base for V and 0 bases for J; bases not matched to a gene: 0. The CDR3 sequence is 15 residues long. Germline V lookup: CDR1 LGHNA, CDR2 YNFKEQ.

The chain combines TRBV5-6 with TRBJ2-5; 12 positions match TRBD2. CDR1 and CDR2 from the germline V gene are SGHDT and YYEEEE. This CDR3 region has 16 residues. V shed 0 bases, J shed 2 bases, and the junction held 2 bases outside the gene matches. The CDR3 here is CASSLGTSGVQETQYF. In DNA, the CDR3 is TGTGCCAGCAGCTTGGGGACTAGCGGGGTTCAAGAGACCCAGTACTTC.